This TCR beta chain was recorded in a study of identical twins. Findings and limits, study-wide: With beta out-of-frame sequences, excess sharing by twins was weaker.

In regard to this clonotype: Its antigen remains unidentified.

Template switching (which added a universal primer site) was used, and cDNA carried unique molecular identifiers. A single record per CDR3 protein comes from TCRdb applying MiXCR to the 5' RACE reads. Here the sample spans about 890,000 distinct CDR3 sequences, around 12% being singletons. The J segment lost 4 bases and the V segment lost 7 bases, leaving 10 bases of the junction unmatched. Per the germline V gene, CDR1 is SEHNR and CDR2 is FQNEAQ (reference sequence). The CDR3 has 17 residues. These data were also filed under a second study, of yellow fever vaccine responses in identical twins.

This sequence originates from a woman under 30 in good health. The chain joins TRBV7-9 to TRBJ2-1; 13 bases are shared with TRBD2. Sequencing was done on a sample of PBMCs. CDR3: CASTKLAGGPFYNEQFF. CDR3 nucleotide sequence: TGTGCCAGCACCAAACTAGCGGGAGGGCCTTTTTACAATGAGCAGTTCTTC.